A single sample gave rise to the 29 T cell receptor beta chains below, sequenced in a study of response to subunit inactivated influenza vaccine. TCRdb passed the RT-PCR reads through MiXCR, listing each CDR3 protein once. The sample yields about 500,000 distinct CDR3 sequences, approximately 12% seen once. Here the sequenced sample was PBMCs from blood, taken 40 to 50 days after vaccination. These receptors originate from a man between 45 and 60 years old who received an inactivated influenza vaccine.

The gene calls are TRBV12-3 or TRBV12-4 and TRBJ2-3; 10 positions agree with TRBD2. The ends lost 3 bases at V and 5 bases at J; junction bases unmatched: 8. The CDR3 runs to 16 residues. CDR3 in DNA: TGTGCCAGCAGTTTGGAGCTAGCGGGAGTCATAGATACGCAGTATTTT. Translation gives CASSLELAGVIDTQYF.

This clonotype was seen ten or more times. The CDR3 DNA reads TGTGCCAGCAGCGAACAGGGGAATAGGCCCCAGCATTTT. Protein: CASSEQGNRPQHF. The genes are TRBV7-8 and TRBJ1-5, with TRBD1 identical over 7 bases. The germline CDR1 and CDR2 sequences are SGHVS and FQNEAQ. The CDR3 spans 13 residues. Trimming at V came to 5 bases and at J to 9 bases, leaving 7 bases not matched to a gene. The entire variable domain, with the rest obtained from reference TRBV7-8 and TRBJ1-5, is as follows: GAGVSQSPRYKVAKRGQDVALRCDPISGHVSLFWYQQALGQGPEFLTYFQNEAQLDKSGLPSDRFFAERPEGSVSTLKIQRTQQEDSAVYLCASSEQGNRPQHFGDGTRLSIL.

The chain combines TRBV6-2 or TRBV6-3 with TRBJ1-6, with no clear D. The CDR3 consists of 14 residues. The germline CDR1 and CDR2 sequences are MNHEY and SVGEGT. V dropped 2 bases and J dropped 6 bases, with 8 bases sitting between them. The CDR3 DNA is TGTGCCAGCAGTTACGGACTCCTTAATTCACCCCTCCACTTT. Encoded protein: CASSYGLLNSPLHF.

This clonotype was seen a handful of times. V usage is TRBV7-8 and J usage is TRBJ2-2; D is tentatively TRBD1 or TRBD2 (5 bases each). The germline V gene encodes CDR1 SGHVS and CDR2 FQNEAQ. Trimming pared 4 bases from V and 4 bases from J, leaving 16 bases between. The CDR3 contains 16 residues. DNA of the CDR3: TGTGCCAGCAGCTGGGGACCAAAGCGCCCCACCGGGGAGCTGTTTTTT. Translated: CASSWGPKRPTGELFF.

The rearrangement joins TRBV5-1 to TRBJ2-7, with 8 bases identical to TRBD1. CDR3 size: 13 residues. The V segment lost 6 bases and the J segment 1 base; nucleotides outside the gene matches: 3. Germline loops: CDR1 SGHRS, CDR2 YFSETQ. The CDR3 sequence: CASNRDRSYEQYF. CDR3 DNA sequence: TGCGCCAGCAATCGGGACAGGTCCTACGAGCAGTACTTC.

The chain is built from TRBV15 and TRBJ2-5; the match to TRBD2 covers 11 bases. The junction had 7 bases not matched to a gene; V was cut back by 8 bases and J by 5 bases. Germline CDR1 and CDR2: LNHNV and YYDKDF (reference sequence). CDR3 length equals 14 residues. Here the CDR3 DNA reads TGTGCCACCGGGCTAGCGGGGGGATCGGAGACCCAGTACTTC. Translation: CATGLAGGSETQYF.

The chain recombines TRBV7-3 with TRBJ1-4; 7 nucleotides match TRBD1. Looked up from germline, CDR1 is SGHTA and CDR2 is FQGTGA. Trimming at V came to 5 bases and at J to 2 bases, leaving 8 bases not matched to a gene. The length of the CDR3 is 16 residues. CDR3 in DNA: TGTGCCAGCAGCGTCCAGGGGGTAGCGACTAATGAAAAACTGTTTTTT. This encodes CASSVQGVATNEKLFF.

This clonotype was seen a few times. The V gene is TRBV10-3, the J gene TRBJ2-1; 8 bases are shared with TRBD2. The CDR3 is 17 residues long. Germline V gene sequence: CDR1 ENHRY, CDR2 SYGVKD. The V gene end was trimmed by 4 bases and the J gene end by 0 bases; junction bases not matched to a gene: 8. As DNA, the CDR3 is TGTGCCATCAGTGCAAAAGCGGGAGACTCCTCCTACAATGAGCAGTTCTTC. Translating gives CAISAKAGDSSYNEQFF.

V is TRBV4-2 and J is TRBJ2-7, with 8 nucleotides matching TRBD2. Per the germline V gene, CDR1 is LGHNA and CDR2 is YNFKEQ. This CDR3 comprises 16 residues. V gave up 4 bases and J gave up 6 bases; unmatched junction bases: 14. The CDR3 sequence is CASSLSHREGLGEQYF. The CDR3 nucleotides read TGTGCCAGCAGCCTTTCCCACCGGGAGGGCCTTGGCGAGCAGTACTTC.

This clonotype occurred many times. This chain uses TRBV25-1 with TRBJ1-2; D is unresolved. The ends were cut back, 2 bases at V and 4 bases at J, with 11 bases in the middle. CDR1 is MGHDK and CDR2 is SYGVNS in the germline V gene. The CDR3 spans 14 residues. CDR3 coding DNA: TGTGCCAGCAGTGAAGGTGCGGGCCTCTATGGCTACACCTTC. The encoded protein is CASSEGAGLYGYTF.

This clonotype was observed a handful of times. The chain combines TRBV2 with TRBJ2-7, with unresolved D. The V and J ends lost 1 base and 1 base respectively, with 11 bases between them. The CDR3 is 15 residues long. Per the germline V gene, CDR1 is SNHLY and CDR2 is FYNNEI. CDR3 nucleotide sequence: TGTGCCAGCAGTGAAGGGAACAGCTTGTCCTACGAGCAGTACTTC. As protein: CASSEGNSLSYEQYF.

The CDR3 loop is CATTSAWGADEKLFF. The CDR3 DNA reads TGTGCCACCACCTCGGCGTGGGGCGCGGATGAAAAACTGTTTTTT. This chain uses TRBV15 with TRBJ1-4, with D perhaps TRBD1 (5 bases). V shed 7 bases and J shed 6 bases, with 18 bases lying between them. Germline V lookup: CDR1 LNHNV, CDR2 YYDKDF (reference sequence). This CDR3 comprises 15 residues.

This clonotype occurred once. J is TRBJ1-4 and V is TRBV30; D not certain. The CDR3 has 15 amino acids. Germline values: CDR1 GTSNPN, CDR2 SVGIG (reference sequence). V gave up 3 bases and J gave up 6 bases, with 17 bases separating them. Here the CDR3 reads CAWSLRLQPHEKLFF. As DNA, the CDR3 is TGTGCCTGGAGCCTGAGACTCCAGCCCCATGAAAAACTGTTTTTT.

In this sample, this clonotype turned up a few times. The CDR3 sequence: CATSDFRTGIYEQFF. The CDR3 DNA sequence: TGTGCCACCAGTGATTTCCGGACAGGGATCTATGAGCAGTTCTTC. This chain uses TRBV24-1 with TRBJ2-1; TRBD1 agrees at 8 bases. Germline loops: CDR1 KGHDR, CDR2 SFDVKD. After removal of 1 base from V and 8 bases from J, the junction contained 6 bases not matched to a gene. The CDR3 totals 15 residues.

This clonotype was found a few times. V is TRBV11-2 and J is TRBJ2-1, with D uncertain. The germline gives CDR1 SGHAT, CDR2 FQNNGV. The CDR3 is made up of 14 amino acids. The V end lost 6 bases, the J end lost 10 bases, and 19 bases lay between the germline ends. CDR3 sequence reads: CASRDLTALEEQFF. The DNA for the CDR3 is TGTGCCAGCAGAGATTTAACAGCCCTCGAGGAGCAGTTCTTC.

This clonotype was seen a few times. The chain carries TRBV7-2 and TRBJ2-2; D not resolved. The V and J ends lost 4 bases and 6 bases respectively, with 9 bases between them. The CDR3 is 13 amino acids. Germline V gives CDR1 SGHTA, CDR2 FQGNSA. CDR3 protein: CASSSRLAGELFF. As DNA, the CDR3 is TGTGCCAGCAGCTCGCGATTGGCCGGGGAGCTGTTTTTT.

This clonotype has a handful of counts. The chain employs TRBV7-2 and TRBJ2-5, with D perhaps TRBD2 (7 bases). The CDR3 is made up of 15 amino acids. Germline assignment: CDR1 SGHTA and CDR2 FQGNSA. The V end lost 3 bases, the J end lost 5 bases, and 16 bases lay between the germline ends. The CDR3 sequence is CASSFLGGAAETQYF. CDR3 bases: TGTGCCAGCAGCTTTTTGGGGGGGGCCGCGGAGACCCAGTACTTC.

This clonotype was picked up a small number of times. V and J are TRBV11-2 and TRBJ2-1, with D unresolved. Looked up from germline, CDR1 is SGHAT and CDR2 is FQNNGV. The V and J ends lost 1 base and 2 bases respectively, with 9 bases between them. CDR3 length: 15 amino acids. In DNA, the CDR3 is TGTGCCAGCAGCTTAGCGGCGCCTCCCTACAATGAGCAGTTCTTC. The encoded protein is CASSLAAPPYNEQFF.

This clonotype was observed a handful of times. The V and J genes are TRBV5-4 and TRBJ2-5; D is undetermined. Germline V gene lookup returns CDR1 SGHNT and CDR2 YYREEE (reference sequence). CDR3 size: 14 residues. Trimming took 1 base from V and 0 from J, leaving 7 bases between them. The CDR3 DNA reads TGTGCCAGCAGCTTGAGCAGGCACCAAGAGACCCAGTACTTC. This gives the protein CASSLSRHQETQYF.

V gene TRBV7-2 combines with J gene TRBJ2-1; 10 bases align to TRBD1. V was clipped by 4 bases and J by 10 bases; unmatched bases: 4. This CDR3 comprises 13 residues. Germline loops: CDR1 SGHTA, CDR2 FQGNSA. CDR3 coding DNA: TGTGCCAGCAGCTACGACAGGGGGCAGGAGCAGTTCTTC. Translating it yields CASSYDRGQEQFF.

The sample holds a few counts of this clonotype. The V and J genes are TRBV27 and TRBJ1-4; D gene uncertain. The CDR3 consists of 12 residues. The V end lost 4 bases, the J end lost 8 bases, and 8 bases lay between the germline ends. Germline V gene lookup returns CDR1 MNHEY and CDR2 SMNVEV (reference sequence). The CDR3 DNA reads TGTGCCAGCAGTTCAGTGGGCGAAAAACTGTTTTTT. Translated: CASSSVGEKLFF.

V usage is TRBV12-3 or TRBV12-4 and J usage is TRBJ2-5; D is unresolved. The CDR3 sequence is 14 residues long. The V end was cut by 3 bases, the J end by 5 bases, with 13 bases between. CDR3 sequence reads: CASSFLERPETQYF. The CDR3 DNA sequence: TGTGCCAGCAGTTTCTTGGAGAGGCCGGAGACCCAGTACTTC.

This sequence joins TRBV6-2 or TRBV6-3 and TRBJ2-1; TRBD2 agrees at 9 bases. The CDR3 covers 14 residues. Per germline, CDR1 MNHEY and CDR2 SVGEGT. With 6 bases clipped from V and 8 bases from J, the junction kept 8 bases outside the gene matches. The CDR3: CASSQSGGSDEQFF. CDR3 sequence (DNA): TGTGCCAGCAGCCAGAGCGGGGGGAGCGATGAGCAGTTCTTC.

The table lists this clonotype with a few counts. The gene calls are TRBV5-1 and TRBJ2-1, with 9 positions matching TRBD2. Trimming at V came to 1 base and at J to 8 bases, leaving 7 bases not matched to a gene. Germline CDR1 and CDR2: SGHRS and YFSETQ. This CDR3 comprises 15 residues. The CDR3 nucleotides read TGCGCCAGCAGCTTGCCCAGCGGGGGGTTGGATGAGCAGTTCTTC. Protein: CASSLPSGGLDEQFF.

A single count supports this clonotype. A junction boundary mismatches the germline segment, possibly from a read error. The chain is built from TRBV29-1 and TRBJ2-5; 8 bases align to TRBD1. The CDR3 has 14 amino acids. Germline V gives CDR1 SQVTM, CDR2 ANQGSEA. The CDR3 bases are TGCAGCGTGAGGGACAGGTTGTACCAAGAGACCAAGTACTTC. Protein sequence: CSVRDRLYQETKYF.

The V call is TRBV6-2 or TRBV6-3, the J call TRBJ2-7; no definite D call. Germline V gives CDR1 MNHEY, CDR2 SVGEGT. V was cut by 6 bases and J by 2 bases, with 17 bases left in between. The CDR3 length is 15 residues. Written as DNA, the CDR3 is TGTGCCAGCAGGGATTACAGCTCTGGGCCCTACGAGCAGTACTTC. This gives the protein CASRDYSSGPYEQYF.

This clonotype turned up a few times. This chain uses TRBV7-6 with TRBJ2-2; no reliable D call. Trimming shortened V by 2 bases and J by 4 bases, and 20 bases separated the two germline ends. Per the germline V gene, CDR1 is SGHVS and CDR2 is FNYEAQ. The CDR3 runs 18 residues. This CDR3 reads CASSLNMGRARSTGELFF. DNA for the CDR3: TGTGCCAGCAGCTTAAATATGGGTAGGGCTCGAAGCACCGGGGAGCTGTTTTTT.

The chain recombines TRBV4-3 with TRBJ2-3, with D uncertain. The V end was cut by 0 bases, the J end by 7 bases, with 8 bases between. This CDR3 comprises 13 residues. Germline CDR1 reads LGHNA; CDR2 reads YSLEER. The chain's CDR3 is CASSQDLVNTQYF. Written as DNA, the CDR3 is TGCGCCAGCAGCCAAGATCTGGTGAATACGCAGTATTTT.

The CDR3 loop is CAISTRLNTGELFF. Written as DNA, the CDR3 is TGTGCCATCAGTACTAGACTTAACACCGGGGAGCTGTTTTTT. This chain uses TRBV10-3 with TRBJ2-2; D might be TRBD2 (5 bases). Trimming left V 5 bases short and J 2 bases short, with 9 bases between. Germline CDR1 ENHRY, CDR2 SYGVKD. The CDR3 extends over 14 amino acids.